This T cell receptor beta chain was documented in a study of blood T cells in healthy people across ages. Study conclusions and caveats: With unsorted PBMCs, a conclusive comparison of naive versus antigen-experienced cells was not possible.

No fewer than 7 million PBMCs went into each sample. The count of this clonotype is one. What it binds is unknown. For the second PCR, which ran for about 6 to 11 cycles, a sample-barcoded 5' primer and a J-beta primer mix were used. TCRdb recomputed calls from the 5' RACE reads with MiXCR, one row per CDR3 protein. The table has some 1.8 million distinct CDR3 sequences, about 39% seen once. Sequencing input: blood. The receptor comes from a human donor in good health.

The CDR3: CSARGNPRGPLYNEQFF. The CDR3 nucleotides read TGCAGTGCTAGAGGAAACCCGCGGGGGCCGCTCTACAATGAGCAGTTCTTC. The chain has TRBV20-1 and TRBJ2-1, with a weak D call TRBD2 (7 bases). Per the germline V gene, CDR1 is DFQATT and CDR2 is SNEGSKA (reference sequence). Trimming shortened V by 1 base and J by 3 bases, and 19 bases separated the two germline ends. CDR3 length: 17 amino acids.